This TCR beta chain came from a study of CD8 T cells in ankylosing spondylitis. General observations from the study: In ankylosing spondylitis blood, a motif of roughly eight highly homologous TCR beta variants appeared characteristic. Earlier studies detected some motif variants in reactive arthritis synovial fluid and blood.

One entry per CDR3 protein results from TCRdb running MiXCR on the 5' RACE reads. The repertoire includes 700,000 to 1,000,000 distinct CDR3 sequences, approximately 12% of them detected once, and roughly 0.51% sits in the top ten. The V end lost 6 bases, the J end lost 4 bases, and 11 bases lay between the germline ends. The CDR3 sequence is 13 residues long. This clonotype was observed at least ten times. As yet, its antigen is unknown. The TCR comes from a male donor with ankylosing spondylitis. Source material: blood, either unsorted or a sorted T cell fraction (not recorded which). The chain has TRBV12-3 or TRBV12-4 and TRBJ2-3; D call uncertain. The CDR3 coding sequence is TGTGCCAGCAGCCTCCAGCCCGCAGATACGCAGTATTTT. Protein: CASSLQPADTQYF.